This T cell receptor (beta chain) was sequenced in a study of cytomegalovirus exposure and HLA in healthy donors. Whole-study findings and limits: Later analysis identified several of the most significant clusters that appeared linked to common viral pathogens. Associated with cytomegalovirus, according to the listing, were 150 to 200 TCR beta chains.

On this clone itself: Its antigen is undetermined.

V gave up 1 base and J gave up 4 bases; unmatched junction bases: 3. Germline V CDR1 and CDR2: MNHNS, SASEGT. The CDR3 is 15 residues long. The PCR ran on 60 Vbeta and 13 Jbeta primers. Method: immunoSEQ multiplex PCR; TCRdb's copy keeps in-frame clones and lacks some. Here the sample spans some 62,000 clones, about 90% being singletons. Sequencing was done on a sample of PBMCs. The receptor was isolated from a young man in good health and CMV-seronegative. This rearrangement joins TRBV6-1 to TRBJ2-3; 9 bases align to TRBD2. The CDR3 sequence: CASSEGGGAADTQYF. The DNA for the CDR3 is TGTGCCAGCAGTGAAGGCGGGGGGGCCGCAGATACGCAGTATTTT.